This T cell receptor beta chain was documented in a study of T cell responses to AZD1222 COVID-19 vaccine. General study results and limits: The CD4 TCRs associated with vaccination extended across spike and predominated at 160-218 and 743-854. There were mostly white British donors and more females than males, and clonal diversity was possibly underestimated.

V lost 1 base, J lost 6 bases, and 3 bases stayed unmatched. The CDR3 spans 14 residues. Germline V gene lookup returns CDR1 LGHDT and CDR2 YNNKEL (reference sequence). Concerning this clone: Its antigen remains unidentified.

Sequenced by immunoSEQ multiplex PCR; TCRdb stores in-frame clones only, minus some. The table records about 96,000 clones, roughly nine tenths of them present only once. The source was peripheral blood, collected on day 0 of AZD1222 vaccination. This clonotype was obtained from an adult in good health. The rearrangement links TRBV3-1 (or the pseudogene TRBV3-2) to TRBJ1-3; 7 nucleotides match TRBD1. In nucleotides, the CDR3 is TGTGCCAGCAGCCAAGGACAGGGTCAAAACACCATATATTTT. Its protein is CASSQGQGQNTIYF.